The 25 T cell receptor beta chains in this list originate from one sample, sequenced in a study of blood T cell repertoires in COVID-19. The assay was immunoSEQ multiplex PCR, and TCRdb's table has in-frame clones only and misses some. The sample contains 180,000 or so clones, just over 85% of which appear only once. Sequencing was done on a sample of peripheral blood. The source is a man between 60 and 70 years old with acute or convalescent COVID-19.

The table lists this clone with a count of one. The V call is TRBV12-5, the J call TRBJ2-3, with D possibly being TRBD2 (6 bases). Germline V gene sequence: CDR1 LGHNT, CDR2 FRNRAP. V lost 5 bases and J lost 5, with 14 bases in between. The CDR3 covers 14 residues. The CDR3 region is CASGPPGGEDTQYF. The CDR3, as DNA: TGTGCTAGTGGTCCCCCGGGCGGGGAAGATACGCAGTATTTT.

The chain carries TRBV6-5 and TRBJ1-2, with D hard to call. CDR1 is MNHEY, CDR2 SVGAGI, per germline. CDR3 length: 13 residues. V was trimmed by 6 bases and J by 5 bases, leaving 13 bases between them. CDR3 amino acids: CASSRGPTYGYTF. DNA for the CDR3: TGTGCCAGCAGCCGGGGTCCTACTTATGGCTACACCTTC.

Here the CDR3 DNA reads TGTGCCAGCCGGGGACTAGCGGGAGGGCATGAGACCCAGTACTTC. Translated: CASRGLAGGHETQYF. V is TRBV6-5 and J is TRBJ2-5; the match to TRBD2 covers 16 bases. Germline V gene sequence: CDR1 MNHEY, CDR2 SVGAGI. CDR3 length equals 15 residues. V gave up 8 bases and J gave up 5 bases; unmatched junction bases: 5.

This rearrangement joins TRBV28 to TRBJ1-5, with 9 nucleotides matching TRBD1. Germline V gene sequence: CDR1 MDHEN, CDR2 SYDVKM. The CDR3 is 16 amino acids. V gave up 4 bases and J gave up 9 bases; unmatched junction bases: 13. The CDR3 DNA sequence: TGTGCCAGCAGTTGGGGAGGGACAGGGACGGTTGGGCCCCAGCATTTT. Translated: CASSWGGTGTVGPQHF.

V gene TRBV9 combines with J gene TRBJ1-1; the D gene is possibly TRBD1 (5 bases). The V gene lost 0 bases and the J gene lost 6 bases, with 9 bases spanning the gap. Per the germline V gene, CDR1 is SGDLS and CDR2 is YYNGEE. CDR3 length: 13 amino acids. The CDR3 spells CASSVGTIPEAFF. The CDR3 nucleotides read TGTGCCAGCAGCGTAGGGACAATTCCTGAAGCTTTCTTT.

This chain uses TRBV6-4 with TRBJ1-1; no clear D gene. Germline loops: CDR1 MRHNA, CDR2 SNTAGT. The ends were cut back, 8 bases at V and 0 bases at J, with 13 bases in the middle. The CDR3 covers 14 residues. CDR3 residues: CASGQTHMNTEAFF. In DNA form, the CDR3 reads TGTGCCAGCGGGCAGACACACATGAACACTGAAGCTTTCTTT.

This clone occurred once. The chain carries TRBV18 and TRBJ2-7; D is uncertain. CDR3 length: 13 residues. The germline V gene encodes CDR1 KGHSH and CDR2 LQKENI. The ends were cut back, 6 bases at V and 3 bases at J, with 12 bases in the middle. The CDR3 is CASSLGQSYEQYF. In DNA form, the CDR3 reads TGTGCCAGCTCCCTGGGCCAAAGCTACGAGCAGTACTTC.

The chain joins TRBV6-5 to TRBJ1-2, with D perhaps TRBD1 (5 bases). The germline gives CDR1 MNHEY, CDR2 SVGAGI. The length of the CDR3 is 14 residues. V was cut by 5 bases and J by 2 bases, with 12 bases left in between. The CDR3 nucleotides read TGTGCCAGCAGTATTGGGGGGGTGAACTATGGCTACACCTTC. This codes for CASSIGGVNYGYTF.

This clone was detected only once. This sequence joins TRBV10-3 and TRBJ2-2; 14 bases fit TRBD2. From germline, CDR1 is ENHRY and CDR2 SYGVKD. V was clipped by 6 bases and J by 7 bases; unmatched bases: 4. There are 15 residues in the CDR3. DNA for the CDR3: TGTGCCATCAGCCCAGGACTAGCGGGAGGCGGGGAGCTGTTTTTT. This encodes CAISPGLAGGGELFF.

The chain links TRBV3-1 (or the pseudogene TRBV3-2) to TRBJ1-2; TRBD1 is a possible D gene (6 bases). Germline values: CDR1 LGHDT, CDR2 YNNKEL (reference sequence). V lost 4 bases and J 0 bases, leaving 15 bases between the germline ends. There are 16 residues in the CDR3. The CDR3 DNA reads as TGTGCCAGCAGCCTATACGGGGGGGCGGCTAACTATGGCTACACCTTC. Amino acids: CASSLYGGAANYGYTF.

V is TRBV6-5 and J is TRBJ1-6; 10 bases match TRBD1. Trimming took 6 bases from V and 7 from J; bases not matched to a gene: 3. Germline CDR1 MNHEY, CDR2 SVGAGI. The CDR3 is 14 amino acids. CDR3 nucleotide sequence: TGTGCCAGCAGCCCGGGACAGGGGAATTCACCCCTCCACTTT. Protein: CASSPGQGNSPLHF.

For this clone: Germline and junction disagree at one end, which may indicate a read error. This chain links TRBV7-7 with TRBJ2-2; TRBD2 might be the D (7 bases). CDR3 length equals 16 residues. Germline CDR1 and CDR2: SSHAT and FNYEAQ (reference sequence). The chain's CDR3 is CASSLAWGGLTGELFF. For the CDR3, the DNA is TGTGCTAGCAGCTTAGCCTGGGGGGGCCTCACCGGGGAGCTGTTTTTT.

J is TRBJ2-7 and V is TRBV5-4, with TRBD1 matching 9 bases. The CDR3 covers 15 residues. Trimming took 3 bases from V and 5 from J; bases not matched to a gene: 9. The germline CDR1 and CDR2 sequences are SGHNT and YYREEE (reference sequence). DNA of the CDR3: TGTGCCAGCAGCTCCCCCTGGACAGGGGAAAACGAGCAGTACTTC. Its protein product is CASSSPWTGENEQYF.

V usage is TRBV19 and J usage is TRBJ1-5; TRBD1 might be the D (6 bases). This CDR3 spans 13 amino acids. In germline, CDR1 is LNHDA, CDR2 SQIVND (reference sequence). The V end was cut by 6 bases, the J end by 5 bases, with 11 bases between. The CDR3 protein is CASSGQLYQPQHF. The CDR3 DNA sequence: TGTGCCAGTAGCGGACAGCTGTATCAGCCCCAGCATTTT. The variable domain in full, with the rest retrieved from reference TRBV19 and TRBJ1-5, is DGGITQSPKYLFRKEGQNVTLSCEQNLNHDAMYWYRQDPGQGLRLIYYSQIVNDFQKGDIAEGYSVSREKKESFPLTVTSAQKNPTAFYLCASSGQLYQPQHFGDGTRLSIL.

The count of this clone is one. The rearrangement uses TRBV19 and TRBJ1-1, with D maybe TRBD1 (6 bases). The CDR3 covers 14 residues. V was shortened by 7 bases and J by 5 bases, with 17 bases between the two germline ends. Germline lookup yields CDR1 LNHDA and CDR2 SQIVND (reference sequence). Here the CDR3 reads CASTHRGALTEAFF. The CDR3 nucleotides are TGTGCCAGTACCCATCGGGGGGCGCTTACTGAAGCTTTCTTT.

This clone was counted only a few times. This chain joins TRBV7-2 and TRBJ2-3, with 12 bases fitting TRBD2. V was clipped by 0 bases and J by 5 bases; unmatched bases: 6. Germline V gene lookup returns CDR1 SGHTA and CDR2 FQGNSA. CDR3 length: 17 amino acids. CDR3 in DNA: TGTGCCAGCAGCTTAGCCGGACTAGCGGGAACCAGAGATACGCAGTATTTT. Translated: CASSLAGLAGTRDTQYF.

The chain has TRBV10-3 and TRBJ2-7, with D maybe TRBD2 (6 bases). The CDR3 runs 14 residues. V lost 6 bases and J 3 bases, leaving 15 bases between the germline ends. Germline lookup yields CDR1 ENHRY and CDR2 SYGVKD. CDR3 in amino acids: CAIRVGLQYYEQYF. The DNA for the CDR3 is TGTGCCATCAGGGTGGGACTCCAATACTACGAGCAGTACTTC.

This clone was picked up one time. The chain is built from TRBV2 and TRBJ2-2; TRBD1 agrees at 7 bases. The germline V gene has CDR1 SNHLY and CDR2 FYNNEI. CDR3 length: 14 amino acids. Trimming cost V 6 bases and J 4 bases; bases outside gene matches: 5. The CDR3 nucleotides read TGTGCCAGCAGAGGGGGCGGCGGCACCGGGGAGCTGTTTTTT. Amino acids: CASRGGGGTGELFF.

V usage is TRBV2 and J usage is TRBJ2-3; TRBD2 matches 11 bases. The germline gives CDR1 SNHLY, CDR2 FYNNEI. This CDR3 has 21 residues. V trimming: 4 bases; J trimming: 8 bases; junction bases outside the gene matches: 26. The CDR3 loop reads CASSAPTGHYLPGLAVGTQYF. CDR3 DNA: TGTGCCAGCAGTGCCCCGACAGGGCATTACCTGCCGGGACTAGCGGTCGGTACGCAGTATTTT.

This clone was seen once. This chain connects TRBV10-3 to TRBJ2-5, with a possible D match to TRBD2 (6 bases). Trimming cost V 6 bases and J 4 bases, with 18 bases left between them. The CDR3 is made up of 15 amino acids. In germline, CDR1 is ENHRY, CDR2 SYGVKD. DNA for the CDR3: TGTGCCATCAGCGATAGACTAGAATCCCCAGAGACCCAGTACTTC. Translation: CAISDRLESPETQYF.

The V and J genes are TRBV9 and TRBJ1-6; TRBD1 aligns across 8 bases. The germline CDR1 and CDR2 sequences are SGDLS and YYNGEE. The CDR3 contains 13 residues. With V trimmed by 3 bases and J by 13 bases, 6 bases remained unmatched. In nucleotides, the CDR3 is TGTGCCAGCAGCGCCGGACAGGGTGATCCCCTCCACTTT. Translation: CASSAGQGDPLHF.

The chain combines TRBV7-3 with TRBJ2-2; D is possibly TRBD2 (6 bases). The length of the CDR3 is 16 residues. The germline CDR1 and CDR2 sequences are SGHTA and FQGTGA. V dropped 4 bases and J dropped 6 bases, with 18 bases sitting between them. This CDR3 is CASSSPGGPGAGELFF. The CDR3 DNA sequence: TGTGCCAGCAGCTCCCCCGGAGGGCCAGGCGCCGGGGAGCTGTTTTTT.

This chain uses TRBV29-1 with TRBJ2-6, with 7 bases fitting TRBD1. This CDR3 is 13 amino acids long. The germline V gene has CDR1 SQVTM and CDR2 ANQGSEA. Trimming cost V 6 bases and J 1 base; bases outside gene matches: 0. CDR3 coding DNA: TGCAGCGTCAGGGGGTCTGGGGCCAACGTCCTGACTTTC. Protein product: CSVRGSGANVLTF.

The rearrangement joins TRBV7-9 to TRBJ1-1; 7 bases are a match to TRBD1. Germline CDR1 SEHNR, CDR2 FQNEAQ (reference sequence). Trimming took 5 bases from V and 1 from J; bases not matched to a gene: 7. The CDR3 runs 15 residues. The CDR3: CASSPAAGGNTEAFF. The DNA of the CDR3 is TGTGCCAGCAGCCCTGCGGCAGGGGGGAACACTGAAGCTTTCTTT.

The CDR3 region has the DNA TGCGCCAGCAGCTTGCAGGGGCCAACTTCACCCCTCCACTTT. Protein: CASSLQGPTSPLHF. This sequence joins TRBV5-1 and TRBJ1-6; D is perhaps TRBD1 (6 bases). The germline gives CDR1 SGHRS, CDR2 YFSETQ. This CDR3 is built from 14 residues. V dropped 1 base and J dropped 9 bases, with 11 bases sitting between them.